This T cell receptor (beta chain) was found in a study of shared clonotypes between healthy human individuals. For the study at large: Each donor's CD8 memory used one plate, CD8 naive two, each CD4 subset three.

Trimming took 0 bases from V and 6 from J, leaving 12 bases between them. CDR3 length: 13 amino acids. Germline V gives CDR1 SQVTM, CDR2 ANQGSEA. Using immunoSEQ multiplex PCR, the repertoire was profiled, and TCRdb retains in-frame clones only, with some absent. The repertoire holds some 1,600,000 clones, with approximately 98% as singletons. The chain is built from TRBV29-1 and TRBJ2-7, with a possible D match to TRBD2 (6 bases). Sequencing was done on a sample of naive CD4+ T cells sorted from blood. Subset meaning: CD45RA+ positively selected. The clonotype originates from a man under 40 in good health. The CDR3 nucleotides are TGCAGCGTTGAAGAACTGGTGGGGGGCGAGCAGTACTTC. Its translation is CSVEELVGGEQYF.